The rows below give T cell receptor beta chains drawn from one sample of a study of identical twins. TCRdb re-called the 5' RACE reads with MiXCR, one entry per CDR3 protein. Altogether hundreds of thousands of distinct CDR3 sequences are present, over 5% being singletons, with the ten largest covering around 2%. Sequenced: naive T cells sorted from blood. The receptor set was obtained from a man younger than 35 in good health. CDR3s include the opening cysteine and the closing phenylalanine or tryptophan.

v_call	j_call	cdr3_aa
TRBV5-1	TRBJ2-1	CASSLDPQNEQFF
TRBV5-1	TRBJ2-1	CASSLADGEVQFF
TRBV11-2	TRBJ2-2	CASSSWGTSDNTGELFF
TRBV3-1	TRBJ1-6	CASSQADLTTSPLHF
TRBV20-1	TRBJ2-5	CSARATRGETQETQYF
TRBV5-1	TRBJ2-3	CASSFSSGWSTDTQYF
TRBV19	TRBJ1-2	CASSPGQRFRGYTF
TRBV20-1	TRBJ2-3	CSARDWGTGDTQYF
TRBV15	TRBJ2-4	CATSRDLATKNIQYF
TRBV28	TRBJ2-3	CASRVTDTQYF
TRBV11-2	TRBJ2-3	CASSKGLAGGPDTQYF
TRBV6-5	TRBJ2-1	CASSYSGTGPNEQFF
TRBV20-1	TRBJ2-3	CSGSAPTDTQYF
TRBV28	TRBJ2-7	CASSNRGLGQYF
TRBV12-3/TRBV12-4	TRBJ2-7	CASSFYMGIQYEQYF
TRBV11-2	TRBJ2-1	CASSTLQGAKYNEQFF
TRBV27	TRBJ2-1	CASSPSGTTSFEQFF
TRBV7-9	TRBJ2-7	CASSLGRRLAGGYEQYF
TRBV12-3/TRBV12-4	TRBJ2-4	CASRATGRGIQYF
TRBV10-3	TRBJ2-2	CAISEGGSPGELFF
TRBV6-2/TRBV6-3	TRBJ2-7	CASSFGRVNYEQYF
TRBV11-2	TRBJ2-3	CASSLPSGEVLTDTQYF
TRBV27	TRBJ2-7	CASSLSRSIPADEQYF
TRBV28	TRBJ2-6	CASRVAGGEGANVLTF
TRBV4-3	TRBJ2-7	CASSQDVTGSSYEQYF
TRBV6-2/TRBV6-3	TRBJ1-5	CASSFQGGEQPQHF
TRBV15	TRBJ2-1	CATSRATGTRGYNEQFF
TRBV12-3/TRBV12-4	TRBJ1-5	CASTQTGGSNQPQHF
TRBV9	TRBJ2-2	CASSDPSGAAGELFF
TRBV4-2	TRBJ2-5	CASSQDLSSGTQETQYF
TRBV5-1	TRBJ2-2	CASSFSGSPTGELFF
TRBV4-3	TRBJ2-7	CASSHRTSGLYEQYF
TRBV12-3/TRBV12-4	TRBJ2-1	CASSLTSGRSNEQFF